This is a list of T cell receptor beta chains from one sample in a study of regulatory T cells in long-lasting Graves disease. Via MiXCR, TCRdb re-called the multiplex PCR reads, giving one row per CDR3 protein. The table shows 400,000 to 500,000 distinct CDR3 sequences, with 14% occurring only once. These data also featured in a second study, about T cells in Graves' hyperthyroidism and ophthalmopathy.

The sample consisted of peripheral blood mononuclear cells (PBMCs), taken at new diagnosis, from a patient treated with antithyroid drugs. These receptors originate from a woman between 45 and 65 years old with Graves disease. Each CDR3 is given with its conserved first and last residue. Each record gives: clone size, D gene, J gene, V gene, CDR3 DNA, CDR3 protein. D genes are given only for firm matches. Not every row has a clone size; where given, it reads once, few, many or a size class.

clone size: many
D gene: -
J gene: TRBJ1-1
V gene: TRBV5-6
CDR3 DNA: TGTGCCAGCAGTGGCTCAGCTGAAGCTTTCTTT
CDR3 protein: CASSGSAEAFF

clone size: -
D gene: TRBD1
J gene: TRBJ2-4
V gene: TRBV5-4
CDR3 DNA: TGTGCCAGCAGCAAATGGTCAGGGGGCTTTGGAAACATTCAGTACTTC
CDR3 protein: CASSKWSGGFGNIQYF

clone size: -
D gene: -
J gene: TRBJ2-3
V gene: TRBV12-3/TRBV12-4
CDR3 DNA: TGTGCCAGCAGCAAAACCGGGACACCAAAACTGCATACGCAGTATTTT
CDR3 protein: CASSKTGTPKLHTQYF

clone size: few
D gene: -
J gene: TRBJ2-1
V gene: TRBV11-2
CDR3 DNA: TGTGCCAGCAGCTTAGCCACATGGTTGCGGAGTTACAATGAGCAGTTCTTC
CDR3 protein: CASSLATWLRSYNEQFF

clone size: many
D gene: -
J gene: TRBJ1-1
V gene: TRBV12-3/TRBV12-4
CDR3 DNA: TGTGCCAGCAGTCCAGCGGGGTGGAACACTGAAGCTTTCTTT
CDR3 protein: CASSPAGWNTEAFF

clone size: -
D gene: -
J gene: TRBJ2-6
V gene: TRBV9
CDR3 DNA: TGTGCCAGCAGCGTAGGGTCGGGAGACTCTGGGGCCAACGTCCTGACTTTC
CDR3 protein: CASSVGSGDSGANVLTF

clone size: many
D gene: TRBD2
J gene: TRBJ2-5
V gene: TRBV7-9
CDR3 DNA: TGTGCCAGCAGCCAAACAGCGGGAGGGCCCTCAGAGACCCAGTACTTC
CDR3 protein: CASSQTAGGPSETQYF

clone size: -
D gene: -
J gene: TRBJ1-2
V gene: TRBV10-3
CDR3 DNA: TGTGCCATCAGCCCCTCCCTTGTGGTTAGGGATGACTATGGCTACACCTTC
CDR3 protein: CAISPSLVVRDDYGYTF

clone size: many
D gene: TRBD1
J gene: TRBJ1-3
V gene: TRBV2
CDR3 DNA: TGTGCCAGCAGGAAAGGGACAGGGGGCGCCGGAAACACCATATATTTT
CDR3 protein: CASRKGTGGAGNTIYF

clone size: many
D gene: TRBD1
J gene: TRBJ1-6
V gene: TRBV28
CDR3 DNA: TGTGCCAGCACCTTACGGGGACAGGTTCAAACACCCCTCCACTTT
CDR3 protein: CASTLRGQVQTPLHF

clone size: many
D gene: -
J gene: TRBJ1-1
V gene: TRBV10-2
CDR3 DNA: TGCGCCACCCGCGAGGCACGGGGGGCCAAGAACACTGAAGCTTTCTTT
CDR3 protein: CATREARGAKNTEAFF

clone size: few
D gene: -
J gene: TRBJ2-3
V gene: TRBV12-3/TRBV12-4
CDR3 DNA: TGTGCCAGCAGTTTTGGGGGGGGCCCAAATACGCAGTATTTT
CDR3 protein: CASSFGGGPNTQYF

clone size: many
D gene: -
J gene: TRBJ2-7
V gene: TRBV28
CDR3 DNA: TGTGCCAGCAGTTTAGACGTGACAGGCCGCGAACAGTACTTC
CDR3 protein: CASSLDVTGREQYF

clone size: -
D gene: -
J gene: TRBJ2-2
V gene: TRBV5-5
CDR3 DNA: TGTGCCAGCAGCTTGGTCAGGGGAACCGGGGAGCTGTTTTTT
CDR3 protein: CASSLVRGTGELFF

clone size: many
D gene: -
J gene: TRBJ2-3
V gene: TRBV10-1
CDR3 DNA: TGCGCCAGTTCGGACACGTCAGCAGATACGCAGTATTTT
CDR3 protein: CASSDTSADTQYF

clone size: many
D gene: -
J gene: TRBJ1-6
V gene: TRBV2
CDR3 DNA: TGTGCCAGCAGTGACAGACACTGGTATAATTCACCCCTCCACTTT
CDR3 protein: CASSDRHWYNSPLHF

clone size: many
D gene: TRBD1
J gene: TRBJ1-5
V gene: TRBV7-2
CDR3 DNA: TGTGCCAGCAGCTTGACAGGGGGCAGTCAGCCCCAGCATTTT
CDR3 protein: CASSLTGGSQPQHF

clone size: -
D gene: -
J gene: TRBJ1-1
V gene: TRBV7-2
CDR3 DNA: TGTGCCAGCAGCTTAGGGAGAAGAGGGAACACTGAAGCTTTCTTT
CDR3 protein: CASSLGRRGNTEAFF